This T cell receptor beta chain was sequenced in a study of T cell responses to AZD1222 COVID-19 vaccine (dated by TCRdb to about 2021). For context, the study as a whole: AZD1222 recipients with second doses at about 4 weeks or about 12 weeks were pooled, because spike-specific TCR depth and breadth did not differ between schedules. Trial participants were enrolled by age into subgroups of 18-55, 56-69 and 70-plus years, and approximately 150, 30 and 60 TCR-sequenced participants, respectively, were included in these subgroups. A total of just over 230 trial participants underwent TCR sequencing, of whom approximately 200 had received two doses of AZD1222 and 26 had received two doses of the MenACWY control vaccine. Broader findings and caveats from the paper: Nearly half of unique spike-specific TCRs reportedly recognized epitopes outside regions mutated in the B.1.351 and B.1.1.7 variants. Because no samples from the day 14 peak response were available, repertoires could be characterized only after the peak T cell response. Participants were mostly white British, with more females than males. The authors suggested clonal diversity may have been underestimated. In the small 56-69-year group, the increase in depth fell short of significance, most likely because of low power. Vaccine-associated CD4 TCRs spanned the whole spike protein, with dominant responses in regions 160-218 and 743-854. A significant rise in spike-specific TCR breadth and depth was observed after two AZD1222 doses relative to day 0 and relative to MenACWY recipients. Only a handful of AZD1222 recipients were SARS-CoV-2 seropositive at baseline, limiting conclusions about previously exposed vaccinees.

As encoded in the germline V gene, CDR1 is SGHNT while CDR2 is YENEEA. A distance of 12 bases separates the germline ends of V and J, which lose 5 bases and 10 bases respectively. From cysteine to phenylalanine, the CDR3 is 12 amino acids long. Here the CDR3 DNA is all that survives: 36 bases in frame from base 1. In the case of this clone: Its antigen is currently not known. No much larger clone exists at a distance of one base, and base qualities are not known.

The label giving this sample's time point can be read as: baseline before first vaccination. Samples from vaccinated people were obtained from the UK trials COV001 and COV002, which included a single-blind randomized controlled phase 2/3 trial of AZD1222 (ChAdOx1 nCoV-19) in healthy adults. For TCRbeta chain sequencing, PBMC samples from trial participants were taken at day 0 and at day 28 after the second dose. The CDR3 regions of human TCRbeta chains were analyzed by immunosequencing. From the authors' description of their analysis: Repertoire TCRs were matched against a reference library of SARS-CoV-2-specific TCRs generated with the MIRA antigen-specificity platform. Breadth was defined as the fraction of unique TCRs that were SARS-CoV-2-associated, and depth was defined as the fraction of total T cells that were SARS-CoV-2-associated. Using the MIRA data, each spike-specific TCR was assigned both to the spike region to which the TCR was reactive and to a CD4 or CD8 class. Log10-transformed breadth and depth values were compared by one-way ANOVA with Sidak's multiple comparisons tests. TCRdb carries this immuneACCESS record with in-frame sequences only. Its versions omit some clonotypes, under half of them owing to an unresolved V gene in the studies checked, with the rest unexplained. The V and J calls and clone size were taken over from that table, and D and trimming were inferred from the DNA. Across this sample there are approximately 110,000 clones, with roughly 90% seen only once. In total, the top ten clones hold about 2.7% of the sample.

The TCR originated in an adult in good health. Sequenced here: peripheral blood, sampled on day 0 of AZD1222 vaccination. This chain joins TRBV11-3 to TRBJ2-1; possibly the D gene is TRBD2, per 6 matching bases. In nucleotides, the sequence is TGTGCCAGCAGCGCGGGAACCCAAGAGCAGTTCTTC. This is translated as CASSAGTQEQFF.